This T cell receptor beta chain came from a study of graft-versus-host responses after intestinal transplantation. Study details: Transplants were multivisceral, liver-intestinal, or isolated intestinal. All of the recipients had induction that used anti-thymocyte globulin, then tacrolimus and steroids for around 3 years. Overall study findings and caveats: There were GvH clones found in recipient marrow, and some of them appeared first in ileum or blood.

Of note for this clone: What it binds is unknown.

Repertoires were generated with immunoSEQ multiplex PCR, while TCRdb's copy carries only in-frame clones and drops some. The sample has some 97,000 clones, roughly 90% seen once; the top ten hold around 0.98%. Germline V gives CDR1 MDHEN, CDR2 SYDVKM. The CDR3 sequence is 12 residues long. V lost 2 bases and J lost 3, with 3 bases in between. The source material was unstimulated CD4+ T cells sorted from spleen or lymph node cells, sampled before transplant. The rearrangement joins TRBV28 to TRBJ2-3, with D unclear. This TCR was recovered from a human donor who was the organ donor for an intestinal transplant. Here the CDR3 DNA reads TGTGCCAGCAGTTTAGCTACAGATACGCAGTATTTT. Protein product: CASSLATDTQYF.